The 32 T cell receptor beta chains below all came from one sample that was sequenced in a study of cytomegalovirus exposure and HLA in healthy donors. The PCR made use of 60 Vbeta and 13 Jbeta primers. Data came from immunoSEQ multiplex PCR; TCRdb stores just in-frame clones and leaves some out. Seen here are around 300,000 clones, about 75% observed once, and the top ten hold approximately 2.1%. Input material: PBMCs. The receptors originated from a female donor in good health and CMV-seronegative.

In nucleotides, the CDR3 is TGTGCCAGCAGTTTAGTGCCACAACGAAACATTCAGTACTTC. This encodes CASSLVPQRNIQYF. This chain links TRBV28 with TRBJ2-4; D uncertain. CDR1 and CDR2 (germline): MDHEN, SYDVKM. The CDR3 runs to 14 residues. V was clipped by 2 bases and J by 6 bases, with 11 bases between them.

The chain carries TRBV27 and TRBJ2-2, with D possibly matching TRBD2 (6 bases). Trimming shortened V by 5 bases and J by 9 bases, and 13 bases separated the two germline ends. CDR1 and CDR2 from the germline V gene are MNHEY and SMNVEV (reference sequence). This CDR3 has 13 residues. The CDR3 DNA reads TGTGCCAGCAGTCCCGGACTACCCAGGGAGCTGTTTTTT. Translated: CASSPGLPRELFF.

CDR3 DNA: TGTGCCAGCTCCACAGGGGCGATCTACAATGAGCAGTTCTTC. Translating gives CASSTGAIYNEQFF. This chain links TRBV18 with TRBJ2-1; 7 bases line up with TRBD1. Germline V gene data show CDR1 as KGHSH and CDR2 as LQKENI. The CDR3 totals 14 residues. Trimming removed 6 bases from V and 3 bases from J; junction bases left unmatched: 5.

V is TRBV19 and J is TRBJ1-5, with D tentatively TRBD1 (5 bases). Germline CDR1 LNHDA, CDR2 SQIVND (reference sequence). V was shortened by 3 bases and J by 6 bases, with 9 bases between the two germline ends. CDR3 length equals 13 residues. The chain's CDR3 is CASSIGGGQPQHF. The CDR3 DNA sequence: TGTGCCAGTAGTATTGGGGGAGGTCAGCCCCAGCATTTT.

This rearrangement joins TRBV4-1 to TRBJ2-7, with 8 positions matching TRBD1. Germline assignment: CDR1 MGHRA and CDR2 YSYEKL. With V trimmed by 2 bases and J by 2 bases, 5 bases remained unmatched. The CDR3 covers 15 residues. CDR3 bases: TGCGCCAGCAGCCAAAGGACAGGGAACACCTACGAGCAGTACTTC. This encodes CASSQRTGNTYEQYF.

This clone was counted once. The chain recombines TRBV13 with TRBJ2-3, with TRBD2 identical over 9 bases. Germline CDR1 is PRHDT and CDR2 is FYEKMQ (reference sequence). CDR3 length: 14 amino acids. Trimming removed 5 bases from V and 1 base from J; junction bases left unmatched: 1. CDR3 sequence reads: CASSRTSGTDTQYF. CDR3 coding DNA: TGTGCCAGCAGCCGGACTAGCGGCACAGATACGCAGTATTTT.

V is TRBV28 and J is TRBJ1-2; the match to TRBD1 covers 9 bases. Trimming at V came to 4 bases and at J to 7 bases, leaving 7 bases not matched to a gene. Germline loops: CDR1 MDHEN, CDR2 SYDVKM. The CDR3 sequence is 14 residues long. The chain's CDR3 is CASSSHRDRVGYTF. The CDR3 DNA reads TGTGCCAGCAGTTCCCACCGGGACAGGGTTGGCTACACCTTC.

This clone has more than one count but fewer than ten. A read error may account for a junction end that differs from germline. V usage is TRBV6-4 and J usage is TRBJ2-1; D possibly corresponds to TRBD2 (5 bases). Germline CDR1 is MRHNA and CDR2 is SNTAGT. This CDR3 spans 13 amino acids. This CDR3 reads CASSDSEADFQVF. The CDR3 DNA reads TGTGCCAGCAGTGACTCAGAAGCGGACTTCCAGGTCTTC.

This clone was detected once. The CDR3 spells CASNPGQGLLGQPQHF. Here the CDR3 DNA reads TGTGCCAGCAACCCCGGACAGGGCCTCCTGGGGCAGCCCCAGCATTTT. This rearrangement joins TRBV7-8 to TRBJ1-5; 8 bases line up with TRBD1. Trimming at V came to 7 bases and at J to 7 bases, leaving 15 bases not matched to a gene. CDR3 length: 16 residues. CDR1 SGHVS and CDR2 FQNEAQ come from the germline V gene. Full variable domain (missing parts from reference TRBV7-8 and TRBJ1-5): GAGVSQSPRYKVAKRGQDVALRCDPISGHVSLFWYQQALGQGPEFLTYFQNEAQLDKSGLPSDRFFAERPEGSVSTLKIQRTQQEDSAVYLCASNPGQGLLGQPQHFGDGTRLSIL.

This sequence joins TRBV29-1 and TRBJ2-1, with D maybe TRBD2 (6 bases). Germline V lookup: CDR1 SQVTM, CDR2 ANQGSEA. This CDR3 spans 19 amino acids. The V end lost 0 bases, the J end lost 1 base, and 22 bases lay between the germline ends. This CDR3 is CSVEDPPKGGIPSYNEQFF. CDR3 DNA: TGCAGCGTTGAAGACCCCCCGAAGGGCGGGATTCCTTCCTACAATGAGCAGTTCTTC.

This clone was seen once. The chain's CDR3 is CATSRPAAGFNEKLFF. CDR3 coding DNA: TGTGCCACCAGCCGCCCCGCAGCGGGGTTTAATGAAAAACTGTTTTTT. The chain uses TRBV15 and TRBJ1-4; D is unresolved. V dropped 5 bases and J dropped 4 bases, with 17 bases sitting between them. CDR1 is LNHNV and CDR2 is YYDKDF in the germline V gene (reference sequence). There are 16 residues in the CDR3.

The chain links TRBV18 to TRBJ2-7; 10 bases map to TRBD2. V lost 2 bases and J lost 6; bases outside the gene matches: 7. The CDR3 runs 15 residues. The V gene's germline CDR1 is KGHSH and CDR2 LQKENI. CDR3 in amino acids: CASSPAAGGFGEQYF. The CDR3 DNA is TGTGCCAGCTCACCAGCAGCGGGAGGGTTCGGCGAGCAGTACTTC.

The rearrangement joins TRBV10-2 to TRBJ1-3; D gene ambiguous. Trimming pared 0 bases from V and 4 bases from J, leaving 13 bases between. Germline loops: CDR1 WSHSY, CDR2 SAAADI. The CDR3 totals 16 residues. The CDR3 nucleotides are TGCGCCAGCAGTGAGTCAACGGGAAGACGCGGAAACACCATATATTTT. Its translation: CASSESTGRRGNTIYF.

V usage is TRBV18 and J usage is TRBJ2-7; weak D call: TRBD1 (6 bases). V lost 0 bases and J 3 bases, leaving 12 bases between the germline ends. The CDR3 totals 15 residues. Germline V gene lookup returns CDR1 KGHSH and CDR2 LQKENI. DNA of the CDR3: TGTGCCAGCTCACCACCGGGCAGGGGCATCTACGAGCAGTACTTC. It yields the protein CASSPPGRGIYEQYF. The complete variable domain, with remaining parts taken from reference TRBV18 and TRBJ2-7, reads NAGVMQNPRHLVRRRGQEARLRCSPMKGHSHVYWYRQLPEEGLKFMVYLQKENIIDESGMPKERFSAEFPKEGPSILRIQQVVRGDSAAYFCASSPPGRGIYEQYFGPGTRLTVT.

This clone was seen a handful of times. The chain carries TRBV5-1 and TRBJ2-2; D is unresolved. The CDR3 is made up of 12 amino acids. Trimming took 5 bases from V and 7 from J, leaving 9 bases between them. CDR1 is SGHRS, CDR2 YFSETQ, per germline. CDR3 loop: CASSSRGGELFF. The CDR3 bases are TGCGCCAGCAGTAGCCGAGGCGGGGAGCTGTTTTTT.

J is TRBJ2-7 and V is TRBV5-4; 8 nucleotides agree with TRBD2. CDR1 is SGHNT, CDR2 YYREEE, per germline (reference sequence). The CDR3 spans 14 residues. V lost 4 bases to trimming and J lost 2 bases; unmatched junction nucleotides: 5. The CDR3, as DNA: TGTGCCAGCAGCCAAGGACTAGCAACCTACGAGCAGTACTTC. This encodes CASSQGLATYEQYF. The whole variable domain, remainder taken from reference TRBV5-4 and TRBJ2-7, is ETGVTQSPTHLIKTRGQQVTLRCSSQSGHNTVSWYQQALGQGPQFIFQYYREEENGRGNFPPRFSGLQFPNYSSELNVNALELDDSALYLCASSQGLATYEQYFGPGTRLTVT.

V gene TRBV11-3 combines with J gene TRBJ1-4, with D uncertain. The CDR3 is 14 amino acids. CDR1 is SGHNT, CDR2 YENEEA, per germline. Trimming took 0 bases from V and 8 from J, leaving 10 bases between them. For the CDR3, the DNA is TGTGCCAGCAGCTTAGACGGCAGGCAGGAAAAACTGTTTTTT. Its protein product is CASSLDGRQEKLFF.

This chain links TRBV7-8 with TRBJ1-5; D not certain. Trimming took off 2 bases at V and 5 bases at J, with 10 bases between the two ends. Germline V gene lookup returns CDR1 SGHVS and CDR2 FQNEAQ. The CDR3 spans 14 residues. CDR3 in DNA: TGTGCCAGCAGCTTACCCTATCGGGATCAGCCCCAGCATTTT. Protein: CASSLPYRDQPQHF.

The chain employs TRBV28 and TRBJ2-7, with D possibly being TRBD2 (5 bases). CDR3 length: 14 residues. Trimming left V 10 bases short and J 5 bases short, with 21 bases between. Germline V gives CDR1 MDHEN, CDR2 SYDVKM. The DNA of the CDR3 is TGTGCCACCCTGTCGGGGTCCAGACGTGACGAGCAGTACTTC. Protein product: CATLSGSRRDEQYF.

The CDR3 sequence is CATSSGMSAGGFNEQFF. The CDR3 bases are TGTGCCACCAGCAGTGGGATGTCTGCGGGAGGGTTCAATGAGCAGTTCTTC. This chain joins TRBV15 and TRBJ2-1; 9 nucleotides match TRBD2. Germline V CDR1 and CDR2: LNHNV, YYDKDF (reference sequence). There are 17 residues in the CDR3. J gave up 6 bases and V 3 bases, and 12 bases lay outside the gene matches.

The chain carries TRBV5-8 and TRBJ2-1; 8 nucleotides match TRBD2. CDR3 size: 15 residues. J was trimmed by 4 bases and V by 2 bases; bases with no gene match: 5. Germline V lookup: CDR1 SGHTS, CDR2 YDEGEE. DNA for the CDR3: TGTGCCAGCAGCTTTGAGCGGGGGACATACAATGAGCAGTTCTTC. Translated: CASSFERGTYNEQFF.

V usage is TRBV4-2 and J usage is TRBJ2-5; 9 nucleotides align to TRBD2. The J call may be in error: the DNA end matches TRBJ2-7 better. CDR1 LGHNA and CDR2 YNFKEQ come from the germline V gene. CDR3 length equals 15 residues. CDR3 sequence (DNA): TGTGCCAGCAGCCAGGTCCCTTTAGCGGGAGACGAGCAGTACTTC. Translation gives CASSQVPLAGDEQYF.

This clone was seen a single time. In DNA form, the CDR3 reads TGCGCCAGCAGCGCCAACGGGGTTCGGAGCACAGATACGCAGTATTTT. Encoded protein: CASSANGVRSTDTQYF. The chain recombines TRBV5-1 with TRBJ2-3, with D tentatively TRBD2 (5 bases). The V end was cut by 4 bases, the J end by 0 bases, with 15 bases between. The CDR3 length is 16 residues. The germline V gene encodes CDR1 SGHRS and CDR2 YFSETQ.

The rearrangement uses TRBV15 and TRBJ2-1; 9 bases are a match to TRBD2. V was pared by 3 bases and J by 3 bases, with 6 bases of the junction left unmatched. This CDR3 contains 16 residues. Germline V lookup: CDR1 LNHNV, CDR2 YYDKDF (reference sequence). The CDR3 sequence: CATSRGGSGSYNEQFF. The CDR3 DNA is TGTGCCACCAGCAGGGGGGGTAGCGGGAGCTACAATGAGCAGTTCTTC.

This chain connects TRBV7-6 to TRBJ2-7, with 7 bases aligning to TRBD1. Per the germline V gene, CDR1 is SGHVS and CDR2 is FNYEAQ. V lost 1 base, J lost 2 bases, and 8 bases stayed unmatched. This CDR3 comprises 16 residues. Here the CDR3 reads CASSLGPQTGPYEQYF. The DNA of the CDR3 is TGTGCCAGCAGCTTAGGTCCTCAGACAGGGCCCTACGAGCAGTACTTC.

The chain combines TRBV6-1 with TRBJ2-3; TRBD2 agrees at 11 bases. CDR3 size: 17 residues. Trimming removed 4 bases from V and 4 bases from J; junction bases left unmatched: 10. Germline lookup yields CDR1 MNHNS and CDR2 SASEGT. The CDR3 DNA reads TGTGCCAGCAGTGGACTAGCGGGGAGTGGTCGCGCAGATACGCAGTATTTT. It translates to CASSGLAGSGRADTQYF.

J is TRBJ2-7 and V is TRBV5-6; 7 bases fit TRBD1. V dropped 4 bases and J dropped 3; count of bases not matched to a gene: 7. This CDR3 spans 14 amino acids. Germline V CDR1 and CDR2: SGHDT, YYEEEE. The CDR3 nucleotides are TGTGCCAGCAGCCCGACAGGGTCATTCTACGAGCAGTACTTC. Protein sequence: CASSPTGSFYEQYF.

CDR3: CASSVGTGQIYEQYF. The CDR3 region has the DNA TGTGCCAGCAGCGTTGGGACAGGGCAAATCTACGAGCAGTACTTC. J is TRBJ2-7 and V is TRBV9, with TRBD1 matching 9 bases. The CDR3 runs to 15 residues. V gave up 2 bases and J gave up 3 bases; unmatched junction bases: 6. The germline V gene has CDR1 SGDLS and CDR2 YYNGEE.

This chain links TRBV28 with TRBJ2-3; D unresolved. The CDR3 runs to 16 residues. CDR1 and CDR2 (germline): MDHEN, SYDVKM. V lost 4 bases to trimming and J lost 2 bases, with 16 bases between them. DNA of the CDR3: TGTGCCAGCAGTTCTCCCAGCGCCAAGGACACAGATACGCAGTATTTT. This codes for CASSSPSAKDTDTQYF.

The rearrangement links TRBV19 to TRBJ1-5; no firm D call. The CDR3 extends over 12 amino acids. Germline CDR1 is LNHDA and CDR2 is SQIVND (reference sequence). V was pared by 1 base and J by 7 bases, with 5 bases between. DNA for the CDR3: TGTGCCAGTAGTATAGCTAGGCAGCCCCAGCATTTT. This sequence encodes CASSIARQPQHF.

The chain uses TRBV27 and TRBJ2-7, with 15 bases aligning to TRBD2. Germline trimming cut 5 bases from V and 5 bases from J; bases unmatched to any gene: 7. Germline V gene lookup returns CDR1 MNHEY and CDR2 SMNVEV (reference sequence). The CDR3 totals 16 residues. The CDR3 sequence is CASSPIRTSGGDEQYF. The CDR3, as DNA: TGTGCCAGCAGTCCAATACGGACTAGCGGGGGGGACGAGCAGTACTTC.

The rearrangement joins TRBV2 to TRBJ2-2; tentatively, D is TRBD1 (6 bases). Germline CDR1 and CDR2: SNHLY and FYNNEI. V was cut by 0 bases and J by 2 bases, with 10 bases left in between. This CDR3 is built from 16 residues. CDR3 sequence (DNA): TGTGCCAGCAGTGAAGCTGGCAGGGGTAACACCGGGGAGCTGTTTTTT. This sequence encodes CASSEAGRGNTGELFF. Looking up the rest from reference TRBV2 and TRBJ2-2 gives the full variable domain: EPEVTQTPSHQVTQMGQEVILRCVPISNHLYFYWYRQILGQKVEFLVSFYNNEISEKSEIFDDQFSVERPDGSNFTLKIRSTKLEDSAMYFCASSEAGRGNTGELFFGEGSRLTVL.